This T cell receptor (beta chain) was identified in a study of cytotoxic CD8 clonotypes in ibrutinib-treated CLL (dated by TCRdb to about 2021). A note on the overall study: The cohort had ten to twelve relapsed/refractory and around 16 treatment-naive patients; under 18 were IGHV unmutated. Responses were partial in roughly 24 patients and complete in 2; after median about 70 months follow-up, about 15 stayed in remission and 12 progressed. Response samples were taken after a median of 12 months on treatment, ranging from about 6 to 40 months. On average, each sample yielded around 250,000 productive templates and tens of thousands of productive rearrangements. Longitudinal samples were obtainable from about 30% of the 86 participants in the trial. Cryopreserved peripheral blood mononuclear cells were collected before treatment, at response, and at either disease progression or sustained remission. Patients were still on ibrutinib when every remission and progressive disease sample was collected. Summary of the overall study and its limitations: Public clonotypes were found to be uncommon and were observed to contract or remain stable during treatment; the increase in clonality was shown to reflect expansion of private clonotypes at ibrutinib response. Clonality increased at ibrutinib response, stayed stable in sustained remission, and fell back toward baseline at progression. Baseline clonality was found to be higher than that of age-matched healthy donors and was strongly correlated with circulating CD8+ T-cell counts. Sampling times were not matched between patients in sustained remission and patients whose disease was progressing, and lymph node repertoires were not examined.

A MiSeq instrument was used for deep resolution sequencing, which targeted depths ranging from 1 in 1 million up to 1 in 200,000 T cells, with coverage averaging 10x for each clonotype. The immunoSEQ hsTCRB Kit was used to generate the TCR beta libraries. Turning to the authors' computational methods: Data were analyzed with ImmunoSEQ Data Assistant and ImmunoSEQ Analyzer, with V, D and J genes assigned per IMGT definitions. Clonality, which ranges from 0 to 1, was calculated as one minus the normalized Shannon entropy of productive rearrangement frequencies. Public clonotype analysis was restricted to overrepresented clonotypes comprising at least 0.05% of each patient's repertoire. Approximately 14 age-matched healthy donor repertoires from immuneACCESS served as clonality controls. TCRdb provides this immuneACCESS table in a form limited to in-frame rearrangements. Some clones are lacking; in checked studies, under half of them reflect an unresolved V gene, and why the rest are absent is not known. The V and J calls and clone size are taken from that table; D and trimming were inferred from the DNA. The sample records tens of thousands of clones, around three fifths of which are singletons. The ten largest clonotypes hold about 15% of the sample.

The time point label corresponds to: 12 months on ibrutinib. For TCR beta library preparation, roughly 2.2 micrograms of genomic DNA were isolated from cryopreserved PBMCs. High-throughput TCR beta sequencing was performed on longitudinal blood samples from CLL patients receiving ibrutinib monotherapy. The patients took part in an open-label, single-center phase 2 trial of ibrutinib monotherapy. As concerns this clone: Its specific antigen is unknown. No base quality values were provided; no much bigger clone lies one nucleotide off.

V is reduced by 4 bases and J by 3 bases, leaving a spacing of 16 bases between them. The germline V gene specifies SGHRS as CDR1 and YFSETQ as CDR2. The CDR3 starts with the cysteine, ends with the phenylalanine, and has 15 residues. This entry keeps only the CDR3 DNA: 45 bases, framed from base 1. The sequence came from a human donor with chronic lymphocytic leukemia. This material consisted of PBMCs, taken after 12 months of ibrutinib treatment. The rearranged chain carries TRBV5-1 and TRBJ1-1, with the D gene call left open. The CDR3 reads as follows: CASSHVGVRDTEAFF. The base sequence is TGCGCCAGCAGCCATGTCGGGGTTAGGGACACTGAAGCTTTCTTT.